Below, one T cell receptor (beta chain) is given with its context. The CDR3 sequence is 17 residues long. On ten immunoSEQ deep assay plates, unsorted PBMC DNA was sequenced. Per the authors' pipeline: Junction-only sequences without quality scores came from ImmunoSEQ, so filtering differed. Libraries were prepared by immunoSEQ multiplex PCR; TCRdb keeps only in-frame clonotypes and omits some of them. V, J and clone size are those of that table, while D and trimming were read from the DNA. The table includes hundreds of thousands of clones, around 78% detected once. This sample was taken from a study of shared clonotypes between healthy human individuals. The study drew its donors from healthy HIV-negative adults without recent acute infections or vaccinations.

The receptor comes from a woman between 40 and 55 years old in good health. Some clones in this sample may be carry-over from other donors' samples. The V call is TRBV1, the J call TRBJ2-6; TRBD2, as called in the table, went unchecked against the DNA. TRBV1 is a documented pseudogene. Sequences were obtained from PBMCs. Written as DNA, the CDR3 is TGCACCAGCAGGGTATGCGGTTCACAAAGTCGGGCCAACGTCCTGACTTTC. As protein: CTSRVCGSQSRANVLTF.